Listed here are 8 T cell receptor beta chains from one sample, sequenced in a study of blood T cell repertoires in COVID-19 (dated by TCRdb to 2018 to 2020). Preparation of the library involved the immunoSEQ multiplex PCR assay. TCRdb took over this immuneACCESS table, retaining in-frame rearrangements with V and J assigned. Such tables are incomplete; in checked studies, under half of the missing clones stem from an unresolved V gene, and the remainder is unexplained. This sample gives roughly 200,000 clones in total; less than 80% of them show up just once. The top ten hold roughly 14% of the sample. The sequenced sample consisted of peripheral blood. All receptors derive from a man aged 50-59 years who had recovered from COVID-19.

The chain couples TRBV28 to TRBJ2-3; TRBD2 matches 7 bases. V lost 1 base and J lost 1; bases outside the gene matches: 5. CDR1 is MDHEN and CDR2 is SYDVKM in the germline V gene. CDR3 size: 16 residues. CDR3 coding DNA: TGTGCCAGCAGTTTATACCCGGGAGGAGGCACAGATACGCAGTATTTT. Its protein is CASSLYPGGGTDTQYF.

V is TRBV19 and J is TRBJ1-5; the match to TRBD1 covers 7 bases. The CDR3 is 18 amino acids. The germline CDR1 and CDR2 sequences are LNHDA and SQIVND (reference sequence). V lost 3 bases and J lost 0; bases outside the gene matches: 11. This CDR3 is CASSIRPGQRYSNQPQHF. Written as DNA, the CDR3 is TGTGCCAGTAGTATTAGACCGGGACAGCGGTATAGCAATCAGCCCCAGCATTTT.

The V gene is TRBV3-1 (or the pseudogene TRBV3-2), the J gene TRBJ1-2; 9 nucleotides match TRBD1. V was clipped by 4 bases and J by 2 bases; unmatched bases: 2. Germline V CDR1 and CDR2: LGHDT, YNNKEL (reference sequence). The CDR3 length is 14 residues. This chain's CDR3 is CASSRDRGNYGYTF. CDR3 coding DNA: TGTGCCAGCAGCCGTGACAGGGGGAACTATGGCTACACCTTC.

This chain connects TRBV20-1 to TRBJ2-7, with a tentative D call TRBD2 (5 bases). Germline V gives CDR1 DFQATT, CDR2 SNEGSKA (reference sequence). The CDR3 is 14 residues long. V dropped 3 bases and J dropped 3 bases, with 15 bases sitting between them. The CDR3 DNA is TGCAGTGCTAGTTCCAGCGGCACCAACTACGAGCAGTACTTC. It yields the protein CSASSSGTNYEQYF.

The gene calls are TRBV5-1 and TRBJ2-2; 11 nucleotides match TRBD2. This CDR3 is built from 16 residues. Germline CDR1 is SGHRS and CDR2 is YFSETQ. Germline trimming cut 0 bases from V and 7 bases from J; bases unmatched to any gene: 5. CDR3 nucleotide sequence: TGCGCCAGCAGCTTGGACGGACTAGCGGGTGGCGGGGAGCTGTTTTTT. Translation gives CASSLDGLAGGGELFF.

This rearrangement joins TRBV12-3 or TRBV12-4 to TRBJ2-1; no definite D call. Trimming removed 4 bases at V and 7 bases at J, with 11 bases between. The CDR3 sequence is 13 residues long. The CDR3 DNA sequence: TGTGCCAGCAGTTATGGTAGCCCGAATGAGCAGTTCTTC. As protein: CASSYGSPNEQFF.

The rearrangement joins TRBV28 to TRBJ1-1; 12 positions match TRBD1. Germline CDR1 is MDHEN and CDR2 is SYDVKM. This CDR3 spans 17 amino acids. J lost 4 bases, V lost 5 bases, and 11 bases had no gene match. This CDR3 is CASSTPGTGGAGTEAFF. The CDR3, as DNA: TGTGCCAGCAGTACTCCCGGGACAGGGGGCGCTGGCACTGAAGCTTTCTTT.

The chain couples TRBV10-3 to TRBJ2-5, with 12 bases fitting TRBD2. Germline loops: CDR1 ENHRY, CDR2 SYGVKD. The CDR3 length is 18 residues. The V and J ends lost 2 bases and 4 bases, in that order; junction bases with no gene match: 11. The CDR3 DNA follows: TGTGCCATCAGTGAGGGGTCTAGCGGGAGGGCCGGACGAGAGACCCAGTACTTC. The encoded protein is CAISEGSSGRAGRETQYF.